Detailed here is one TCR beta chain. What it binds is unknown. The data stem from a study of a mutant IDH1 vaccine in newly diagnosed glioma. Study-level information: Vaccination followed radiotherapy alone by 4-6 weeks, or accompanied temozolomide cycles. The treated population exhibited a male proportion of around 62%, a female proportion of about 38%, and a mean age of roughly 41 years. Pretreatment consisted of radiotherapy, temozolomide, or both, with most receiving both.

Regarding time point: week 5, during vaccination. The content of each vaccine dose was 300 ug of mutant IDH1 20-mer peptide, and topical imiquimod accompanied it. Findings and caveats of the study: Whatever changes occurred in top peripheral T cell clonotypes seemed unrelated to pseudoprogression.

Trimming pared 6 bases from V and 5 bases from J, leaving 13 bases between. The length of the CDR3 is 13 residues. Looked up from germline, CDR1 is LGHNT and CDR2 is FRNRAP. Produced via immunoSEQ multiplex PCR; TCRdb's table is partial and in-frame only. The data hold 40,000 or so clones, with around 82% observed a single time. The V and J genes are TRBV12-5 and TRBJ1-2, with D unresolved. This sample comprised PBMCs, obtained from a glioma patient whose treatment included an IDH1 peptide vaccine. The sequence came from a middle-aged man with glioma. The CDR3 loop reads CASGRPPLYGYTF. The CDR3 DNA follows: TGTGCTAGTGGCCGGCCACCCCTTTATGGCTACACCTTC.